This passage covers 10 T cell receptor beta chains from one sample sequenced in a study of T-cell memory formation after mild COVID-19. TCRdb independently ran MiXCR on the 5' RACE reads; one entry per CDR3 protein. The data contain approximately 390,000 distinct CDR3 sequences, 15% to 20% of them seen just once; the ten biggest clones take up roughly a fifth. Specimen: PBMCs or a T cell subset sorted from them (not recorded which). The receptors derive from a man aged 18 to 30 who had mild COVID-19 (a few samples of this study predate the infection). Cell type and time point are not known.

The chain couples TRBV9 to TRBJ1-1; D is undetermined. There are 13 residues in the CDR3. The germline V gene encodes CDR1 SGDLS and CDR2 YYNGEE. The V end was cut by 0 bases, the J end by 7 bases, with 10 bases between. The CDR3 reads CASSVGLKGEAFF. Written as DNA, the CDR3 is TGTGCCAGCAGCGTAGGACTGAAGGGTGAAGCTTTCTTT.

Ten or more counts support this clonotype. V gene TRBV5-1 combines with J gene TRBJ1-1, with D uncertain. Trimming removed 3 bases at V and 5 bases at J, with 11 bases between. Per the germline V gene, CDR1 is SGHRS and CDR2 is YFSETQ. This CDR3 has 13 amino acids. CDR3 sequence: CASSSSPGTEAFF. The CDR3 DNA sequence: TGCGCCAGCAGCTCCTCTCCGGGAACTGAAGCTTTCTTT.

This clonotype was picked up a small number of times. In DNA, the CDR3 is TGTGCCAGCAGCTTTAACCAGGGCTACGAGCAGTACGTC. Translating it yields CASSFNQGYEQYV. The V call is TRBV7-9, the J call TRBJ2-7; a weak D match, TRBD1 (5 bases). There are 13 residues in the CDR3. CDR1 and CDR2 (germline): SEHNR, FQNEAQ (reference sequence). V dropped 3 bases and J dropped 3 bases, with 9 bases sitting between them.

The rearrangement uses TRBV20-1 and TRBJ2-5; D is unclear. The germline V and J ends were trimmed by 5 bases and 4 bases, with 14 bases remaining between them. The CDR3 is 13 residues long. Per germline, CDR1 DFQATT and CDR2 SNEGSKA (reference sequence). The CDR3 nucleotides are TGCAGTGCTCTCACCAGGTGGGGAGAGACCCAGTACTTC. It encodes CSALTRWGETQYF.

A few counts support this clonotype. V gene TRBV12-3 or TRBV12-4 combines with J gene TRBJ1-6; D is unresolved. The CDR3 sequence is 15 residues long. The V end was cut by 7 bases, the J end by 9 bases, with 19 bases between. CDR3 residues: CASTPSSERRSPLHF. In DNA form, the CDR3 reads TGTGCCAGCACCCCCTCCAGCGAGCGCCGTTCACCCCTCCACTTT.

CDR3 coding DNA: TGTGCCAGCAGCGCCAGGGTTACCGGGGAGCTGTTTTTT. It is translated as CASSARVTGELFF. The V gene is TRBV9, the J gene TRBJ2-2, with D possibly being TRBD1 (5 bases). From germline, CDR1 is SGDLS and CDR2 YYNGEE. The CDR3 totals 13 residues. The V gene lost 3 bases and the J gene lost 5 bases, with 8 bases spanning the gap.

The chain combines TRBV4-1 with TRBJ2-2, with 9 positions matching TRBD1. From germline, CDR1 is MGHRA and CDR2 YSYEKL. The CDR3 runs 15 residues. V lost 6 bases, J lost 5 bases, and 7 bases stayed unmatched. This chain's CDR3 is CASSRVGQGTGELFF. The CDR3 coding sequence is TGCGCCAGCAGTCGTGTGGGACAGGGAACCGGGGAGCTGTTTTTT.

The rearrangement uses TRBV27 and TRBJ1-1; the D gene is possibly TRBD1 (6 bases). CDR1 is MNHEY, CDR2 SMNVEV, per germline (reference sequence). The CDR3 totals 14 residues. The V end lost 6 bases, the J end lost 5 bases, and 16 bases lay between the germline ends. CDR3 in DNA: TGTGCCAGCAGCGGGTCGACAGGAGCTACTGAAGCTTTCTTT. This gives the protein CASSGSTGATEAFF.

The chain uses TRBV6-5 and TRBJ2-7; possible D gene TRBD1, 6 bases. Germline-derived CDR1 and CDR2 are MNHEY and SVGAGI. Trimming removed 6 bases from V and 7 bases from J, with 25 bases in between. The CDR3 loop spans 16 amino acids. CDR3 sequence: CASSSRSIGTSREQYV. The CDR3 DNA sequence: TGTGCCAGCAGCTCCCGGAGCATCGGGACAAGCAGAGAGCAGTACGTC.

This chain joins TRBV5-5 and TRBJ2-7; D is uncertain. Trimming took 1 base from V and 0 from J, leaving 11 bases between them. This CDR3 is built from 15 residues. Germline CDR1 SGHKS, CDR2 YYEKEE (reference sequence). CDR3 loop: CASSLPGTSSYEQYV. Written as DNA, the CDR3 is TGTGCCAGCAGCTTGCCCGGTACGAGCTCCTACGAGCAGTACGTC.